This T cell receptor beta chain was found in a study of blood T cell repertoires in COVID-19. Turning to the study itself: COVID-19 samples collected from the United States, Italy and Spain covered acute and convalescent phases.

Seattle patients were enrolled during active infection and followed longitudinally. Under the authors' procedure: From reference gene primer amplification, estimates of nucleated cell counts were derived. TCRdb keeps only in-frame clones here, not all; method: immunoSEQ multiplex PCR. D and trimming were read from the DNA, whereas the V and J calls and clone size are those reported in that table. The sample consists of roughly 230,000 clones, about 90% of them appearing once. V shed 5 bases and J 3 bases; nucleotides not matched to a gene: 6. The germline gives CDR1 SGHVS, CDR2 FQNEAQ. The CDR3 is 17 amino acids.

The chain has TRBV7-8 and TRBJ2-3, with 15 bases fitting TRBD2. The sequencing sample was made of peripheral blood. This sequence originates from a woman in her fifties or sixties with COVID-19, enrolled during active disease. CDR3 coding DNA: TGTGCCAGCAGCCGGACTAGCGGGGGGGCAGTGACAGATACGCAGTATTTT. It specifies CASSRTSGGAVTDTQYF.